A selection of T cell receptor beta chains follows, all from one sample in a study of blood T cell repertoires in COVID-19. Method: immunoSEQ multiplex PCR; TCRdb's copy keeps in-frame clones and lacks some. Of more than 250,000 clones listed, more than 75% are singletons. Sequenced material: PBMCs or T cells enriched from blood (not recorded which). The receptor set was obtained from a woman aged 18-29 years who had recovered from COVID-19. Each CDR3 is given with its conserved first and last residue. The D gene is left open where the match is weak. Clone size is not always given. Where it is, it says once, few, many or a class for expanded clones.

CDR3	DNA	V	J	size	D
CAISEDRRYGYTF	TGTGCCATCAGTGAGGACAGGAGGTATGGCTACACCTTC	TRBV10-3	TRBJ1-2	-	-
CASSISTGNYEQYF	TGTGCCAGTAGTATATCGACAGGGAACTACGAGCAGTACTTC	TRBV19	TRBJ2-7	once	TRBD1
CASSLNRPEKAFF	TGTGCCAGCAGTTTAAATAGGCCGGAGAAGGCTTTCTTT	TRBV28	TRBJ1-1	-	-
CAWQTSTGVDIQYF	TGTGCCTGGCAAACCAGCACAGGGGTGGACATTCAGTACTTC	TRBV30	TRBJ2-4	-	TRBD1
CATLTAGIEQFF	TGTGCCACCCTAACGGCGGGGATTGAGCAGTTCTTC	TRBV28	TRBJ2-1	-	-
CASSSNLDTQYF	TGCGCCAGCAGCTCCAACTTAGATACGCAGTATTTT	TRBV5-1	TRBJ2-3	once	-
CASSYSTGFYGYTF	TGTGCCAGCAGTTACTCAACGGGGTTCTATGGCTACACCTTC	TRBV6-5	TRBJ1-2	-	-
CAWSPRGTGGATDTQYF	TGTGCCTGGAGTCCAAGAGGTACGGGCGGGGCCACAGATACGCAGTATTTT	TRBV30	TRBJ2-3	-	-
CASSAGAVNTEAFF	TGTGCCAGCAGCGCAGGGGCCGTGAACACTGAAGCTTTCTTT	TRBV2	TRBJ1-1	once	-
CASSPGEGGGAKGYTF	TGTGCCAGCAGCCCGGGAGAAGGGGGCGGCGCGAAGGGCTACACCTTC	TRBV9	TRBJ1-2	-	TRBD1
CASSSETLTKSSYNEQFF	TGTGCCAGCAGCTCCGAGACTCTGACTAAGAGCTCCTACAATGAGCAGTTCTTC	TRBV7-9	TRBJ2-1	-	-
CASSFRQGESSPLHF	TGCGCCAGCAGCTTTCGACAGGGGGAGAGTTCACCCCTCCACTTT	TRBV5-1	TRBJ1-6	few	TRBD1
CAWSGGDRGVNYGYTF	TGTGCCTGGAGCGGCGGGGATAGAGGAGTTAACTATGGCTACACCTTC	TRBV30	TRBJ1-2	-	-
CASSQNSLANYGYTF	TGTGCCAGCAGCCAAAATTCGTTAGCTAACTATGGCTACACCTTC	TRBV3-1/TRBV3-2	TRBJ1-2	-	-
CSVERGRGDTQYF	TGCAGCGTTGAGCGGGGGAGAGGAGATACGCAGTATTTT	TRBV29-1	TRBJ2-3	-	TRBD2
CASKAGPEGTEAFF	TGTGCCAGTAAGGCCGGGCCCGAGGGCACTGAAGCTTTCTTT	TRBV19	TRBJ1-1	-	-
CASGSGRAPGYTF	TGTGCCAGCGGTTCAGGGAGGGCCCCCGGCTACACCTTC	TRBV13	TRBJ1-2	-	-
CASSLEGQGNTEAFF	TGTGCCAGCAGCTTAGAGGGACAGGGAAACACTGAAGCTTTCTTT	TRBV7-3	TRBJ1-1	-	TRBD1
CASSQGKGLGELFF	TGTGCCAGCAGCCAAGGCAAGGGACTGGGGGAGCTGTTTTTT	TRBV4-2	TRBJ2-2	-	-
CASSPLPPGEGYTF	TGTGCCAGCAGCCCCCTGCCCCCGGGGGAAGGCTACACCTTC	TRBV11-2	TRBJ1-2	-	-
CASSPQDIVDTEAFF	TGTGCCAGTAGTCCGCAAGACATTGTAGACACTGAAGCTTTCTTT	TRBV19	TRBJ1-1	-	-
CASSQTQGNIYGYTF	TGCGCCAGCAGCCAAACGCAGGGGAATATCTATGGCTACACCTTC	TRBV4-1	TRBJ1-2	-	-
CASSLETGRAQHF	TGCGCCAGCAGCTTGGAAACAGGGAGAGCCCAGCATTTT	TRBV5-1	TRBJ1-5	-	-
CASSISIEKKLFF	TGTGCCAGTAGTATTAGCATCGAAAAAAAACTGTTTTTT	TRBV19	TRBJ1-4	-	-
CASSLGQDHNSPLHF	TGTGCCAGCAGCTTAGGACAGGATCATAATTCACCCCTCCACTTT	TRBV7-9	TRBJ1-6	-	-
CASSIRTSSASHNEQFF	TGTGCCAGCAGCATCCGGACTAGTTCGGCATCCCACAATGAGCAGTTCTTC	TRBV9	TRBJ2-1	-	TRBD2
CASSSPLGTGTTGELFF	TGTGCCAGCAGCTCCCCGCTCGGGACAGGGACGACCGGGGAGCTGTTTTTT	TRBV7-8	TRBJ2-2	-	TRBD1
CASSLESGYYTF	TGCGCCAGCAGCTTAGAAAGCGGGTACTACACCTTC	TRBV5-1	TRBJ1-2	-	-
CASSLDGGWGYTF	TGTGCCAGCAGTTTAGACGGGGGTTGGGGCTACACCTTC	TRBV12-3/TRBV12-4	TRBJ1-2	-	-
CASLQTSGKVGEQFF	TGCGCCAGCCTACAAACTAGCGGGAAGGTGGGTGAGCAGTTCTTC	TRBV5-1	TRBJ2-1	-	TRBD2
CASRNYSEEKLFF	TGTGCCAGTAGGAACTACTCGGAGGAAAAACTGTTTTTT	TRBV19	TRBJ1-4	-	-
CASSLQGAPWDYGYTF	TGTGCCAGCAGCCTCCAGGGGGCCCCTTGGGACTATGGCTACACCTTC	TRBV13	TRBJ1-2	-	TRBD1
CASSFWRGGEVAETQYF	TGTGCCAGCAGCTTTTGGCGAGGTGGTGAGGTCGCGGAGACCCAGTACTTC	TRBV7-8	TRBJ2-5	-	-
CASSPTGGQGFLVNTEAFF	TGCGCCAGCAGCCCGACTGGAGGACAGGGATTCTTAGTGAACACTGAAGCTTTCTTT	TRBV4-1	TRBJ1-1	-	TRBD1
CASSTDRGRSTGELFF	TGTGCCAGCAGTACCGACAGGGGGCGCAGCACCGGGGAGCTGTTTTTT	TRBV27	TRBJ2-2	-	TRBD1
CASSFHPPQGAHGYTF	TGTGCCAGCAGTTTTCACCCCCCGCAGGGGGCGCATGGCTACACCTTC	TRBV27	TRBJ1-2	-	TRBD1
CALGSGAGGNEQFF	TGTGCCCTGGGTAGCGGGGCGGGTGGCAATGAGCAGTTCTTC	TRBV7-9	TRBJ2-1	-	TRBD2
CATSPSGSGLVVDTQYF	TGTGCCACCAGTCCTAGCGGGAGTGGGCTGGTAGTTGATACGCAGTATTTT	TRBV24-1	TRBJ2-3	-	TRBD2
CASSGQYSNQPQHF	TGTGCCAGCAGCGGACAGTACAGCAATCAGCCCCAGCATTTT	TRBV7-9	TRBJ1-5	-	-
CASSFLTSTDTQYF	TGCGCCAGCAGCTTTCTCACTAGCACAGATACGCAGTATTTT	TRBV5-1	TRBJ2-3	-	-
CASSLERAGRYEQYF	TGTGCCAGCAGCTTAGAGCGGGCAGGGAGGTACGAGCAGTACTTC	TRBV7-9	TRBJ2-7	-	-
CASSLISGTVNTGELFF	TGTGCCAGCAGTTTAATCTCCGGGACAGTTAACACCGGGGAGCTGTTTTTT	TRBV2	TRBJ2-2	-	TRBD1
CASSLVSGYTNEKLFF	TGTGCCAGCAGCTTAGTGTCAGGGTACACAAATGAAAAACTGTTTTTT	TRBV7-2	TRBJ1-4	-	-